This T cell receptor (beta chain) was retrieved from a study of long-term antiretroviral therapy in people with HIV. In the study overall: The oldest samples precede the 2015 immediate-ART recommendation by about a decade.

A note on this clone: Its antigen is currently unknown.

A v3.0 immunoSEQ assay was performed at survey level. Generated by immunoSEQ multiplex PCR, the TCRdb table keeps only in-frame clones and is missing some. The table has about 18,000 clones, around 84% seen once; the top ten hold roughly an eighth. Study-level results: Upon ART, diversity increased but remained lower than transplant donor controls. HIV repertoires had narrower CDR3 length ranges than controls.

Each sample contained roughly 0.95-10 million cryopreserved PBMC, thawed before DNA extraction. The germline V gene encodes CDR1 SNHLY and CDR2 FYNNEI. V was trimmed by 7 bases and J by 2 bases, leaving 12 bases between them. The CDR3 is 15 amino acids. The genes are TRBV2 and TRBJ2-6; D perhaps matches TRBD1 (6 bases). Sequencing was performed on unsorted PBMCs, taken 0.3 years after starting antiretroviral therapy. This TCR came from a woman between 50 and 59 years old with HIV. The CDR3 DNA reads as TGTGCCAGCAAGAACAGGGCTACTGGGGCCAACGTCCTGACTTTC. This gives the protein CASKNRATGANVLTF.